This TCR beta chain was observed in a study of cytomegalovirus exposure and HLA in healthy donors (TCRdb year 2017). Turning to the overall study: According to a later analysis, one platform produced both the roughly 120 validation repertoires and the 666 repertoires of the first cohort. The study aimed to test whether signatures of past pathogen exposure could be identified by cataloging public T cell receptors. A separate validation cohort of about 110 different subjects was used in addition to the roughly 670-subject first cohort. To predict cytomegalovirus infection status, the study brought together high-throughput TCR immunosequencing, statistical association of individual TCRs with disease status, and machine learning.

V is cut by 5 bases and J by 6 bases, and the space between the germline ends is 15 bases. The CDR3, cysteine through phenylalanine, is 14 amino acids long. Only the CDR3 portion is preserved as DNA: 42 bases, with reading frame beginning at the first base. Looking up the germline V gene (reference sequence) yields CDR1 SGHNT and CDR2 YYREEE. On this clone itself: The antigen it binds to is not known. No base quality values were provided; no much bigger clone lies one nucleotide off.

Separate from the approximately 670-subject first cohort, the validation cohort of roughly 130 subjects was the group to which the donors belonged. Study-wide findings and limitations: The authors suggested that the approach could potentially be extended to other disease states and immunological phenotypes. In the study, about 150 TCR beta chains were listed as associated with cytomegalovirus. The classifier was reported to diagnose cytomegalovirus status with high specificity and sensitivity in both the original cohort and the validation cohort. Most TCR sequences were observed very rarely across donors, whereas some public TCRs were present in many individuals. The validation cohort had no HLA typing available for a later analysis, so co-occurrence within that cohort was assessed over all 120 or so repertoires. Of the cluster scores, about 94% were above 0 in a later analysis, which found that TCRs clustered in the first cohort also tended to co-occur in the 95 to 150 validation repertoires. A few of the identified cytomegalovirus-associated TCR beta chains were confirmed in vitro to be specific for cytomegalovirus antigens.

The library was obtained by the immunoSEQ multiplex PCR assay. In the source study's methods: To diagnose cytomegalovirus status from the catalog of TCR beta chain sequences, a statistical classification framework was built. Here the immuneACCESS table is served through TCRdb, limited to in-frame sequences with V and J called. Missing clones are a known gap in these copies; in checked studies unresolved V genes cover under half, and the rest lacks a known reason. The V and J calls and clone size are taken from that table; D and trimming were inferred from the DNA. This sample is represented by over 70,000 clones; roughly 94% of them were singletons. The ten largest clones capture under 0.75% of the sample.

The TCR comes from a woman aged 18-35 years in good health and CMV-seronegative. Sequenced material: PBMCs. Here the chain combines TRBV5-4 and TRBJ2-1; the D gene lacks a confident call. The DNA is TGTGCCAGCAGAACCCCAGGCAAATTCAATGAGCAGTTCTTC. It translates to CASRTPGKFNEQFF.